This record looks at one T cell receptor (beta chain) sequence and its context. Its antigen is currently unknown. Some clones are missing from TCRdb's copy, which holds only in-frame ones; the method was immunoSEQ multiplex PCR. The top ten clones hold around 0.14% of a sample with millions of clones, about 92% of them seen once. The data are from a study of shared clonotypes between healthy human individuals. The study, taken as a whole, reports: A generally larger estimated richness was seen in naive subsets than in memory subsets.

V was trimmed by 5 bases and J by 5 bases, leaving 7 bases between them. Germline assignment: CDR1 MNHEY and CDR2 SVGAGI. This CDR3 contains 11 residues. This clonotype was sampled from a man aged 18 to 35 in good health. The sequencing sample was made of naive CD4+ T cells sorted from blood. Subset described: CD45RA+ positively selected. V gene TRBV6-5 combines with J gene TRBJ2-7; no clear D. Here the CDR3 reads CASSVYNEQYF. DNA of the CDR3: TGTGCCAGCAGTGTGTACAACGAGCAGTACTTC.